This record concerns one T cell receptor (beta chain) sequence. The data originate from a study of sequential checkpoint blockade in melanoma. Study information: Arm A got nivolumab then ipilimumab; arm B the reverse, 1:1. Both treatment sequences were followed by maintenance nivolumab.

Treatment in this sample: randomized to nivolumab then ipilimumab (arm A) or the reverse (arm B). No patient had prior DNA-damaging chemotherapy. Live CD3+CD8+ CD19− CD56− cells were sorted from PBMCs. TCRdb keeps only in-frame clones here, not all; method: immunoSEQ multiplex PCR. Of around 41,000 clones listed, 86% were seen once; the top ten hold approximately 12%. Germline-derived CDR1 and CDR2 are SGHTA and FQGTGA. This CDR3 has 15 amino acids. J lost 6 bases, V lost 5 bases, and 3 bases had no gene match. The source was CD8+ T cells sorted from blood (inferred from file names), collected from a patient given nivolumab and ipilimumab in sequence. This TCR was sampled from a human donor with melanoma. V is TRBV7-3 and J is TRBJ2-1; 14 positions agree with TRBD2. CDR3 sequence reads: CASSPGTSGSNEQFF. The CDR3 region has the DNA TGTGCCAGCAGCCCCGGGACTAGCGGGAGCAATGAGCAGTTCTTC.